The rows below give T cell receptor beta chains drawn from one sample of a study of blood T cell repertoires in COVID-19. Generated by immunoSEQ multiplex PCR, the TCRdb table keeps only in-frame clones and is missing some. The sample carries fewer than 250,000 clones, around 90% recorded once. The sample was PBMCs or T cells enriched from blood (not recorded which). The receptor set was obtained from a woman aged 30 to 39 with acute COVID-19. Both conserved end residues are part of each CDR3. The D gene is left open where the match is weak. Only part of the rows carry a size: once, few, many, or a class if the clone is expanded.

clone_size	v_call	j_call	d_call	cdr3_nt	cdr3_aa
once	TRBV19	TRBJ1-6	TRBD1	TGTGCCAGTAGTCCCACCCCGGGACAGCTGAATTCACCCCTCCACTTT	CASSPTPGQLNSPLHF
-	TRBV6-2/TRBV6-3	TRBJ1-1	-	TGTGCCAGCAGCCTTGTTGGTCGGGGGACCACTGAAGCTTTCTTT	CASSLVGRGTTEAFF
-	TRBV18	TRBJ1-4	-	TGTGCCAGCTCACTGGCTACAGGGAGATATGAAAAACTGTTTTTT	CASSLATGRYEKLFF
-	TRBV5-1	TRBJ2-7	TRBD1	TGCGCCAGCAAGGACAGGGACGAGCAGTACTTC	CASKDRDEQYF
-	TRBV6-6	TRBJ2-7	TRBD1	TGTGCCAGCAGTTTTGCGACAGGGGGCTACGAGCAGTACTTC	CASSFATGGYEQYF
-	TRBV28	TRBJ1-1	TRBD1	TGTGCCAGCAGTTTAAGGACAGGGAGAAGTACTGAAGCTTTCTTT	CASSLRTGRSTEAFF
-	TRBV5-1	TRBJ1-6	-	TGCGCCAGCAGCTTGCGACAGATTACAGTCGATAATTCACCCCTCCACTTT	CASSLRQITVDNSPLHF
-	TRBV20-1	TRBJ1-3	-	TGCAGTGCTAGTTATTCCCTTGGAAACACCATATATTTT	CSASYSLGNTIYF
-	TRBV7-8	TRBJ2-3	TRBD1	TGTGCCAGCAGCTTAGGAACAGGGGCAGATACGCAGTATTTT	CASSLGTGADTQYF
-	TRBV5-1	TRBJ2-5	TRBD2	TGCGCCAGCAGCTTGGCTGCTAGCGGGGCCCAAGAGACCCAGTACTTC	CASSLAASGAQETQYF
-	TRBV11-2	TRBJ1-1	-	TGTGCCAGCAGCTTGGTCAGGAACACTGAAGCTTTCTTT	CASSLVRNTEAFF
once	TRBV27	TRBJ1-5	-	TGTGCCAGCAGTTCCCTCCGGGACATGAGCAATCAGCCCCAGCATTTT	CASSSLRDMSNQPQHF
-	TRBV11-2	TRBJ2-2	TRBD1	TGTGCCAGCAGCCCTCGGACAGGGGGGACCGGGGAGCTGTTTTTT	CASSPRTGGTGELFF
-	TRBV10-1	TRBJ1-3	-	TGCGCCAGTACTGACGGGAGCTCTGGAAACACCATATATTTT	CASTDGSSGNTIYF
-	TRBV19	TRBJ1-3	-	TGTGCCAGTAGTCCCTCGGGTCCGGAAAGTGGAAACACCATATATTTT	CASSPSGPESGNTIYF
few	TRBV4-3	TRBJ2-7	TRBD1	TGCGCCAGCAGCCAAGAAAGGACAGGGGGCTACGAGCAGTACTTC	CASSQERTGGYEQYF
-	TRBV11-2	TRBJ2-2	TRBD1	TGTGCCAGCAGACCCGACAGGGTCTCCACCGGGGAGCTGTTTTTT	CASRPDRVSTGELFF
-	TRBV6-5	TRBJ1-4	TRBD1	TGTGCCAGCAGCCGAACAGGGGGCCTTGGTGAAAAACTGTTTTTT	CASSRTGGLGEKLFF
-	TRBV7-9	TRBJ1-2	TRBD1	TGTGCCAGCAGCACACAGGGGGCACATGGCTACACCTTC	CASSTQGAHGYTF
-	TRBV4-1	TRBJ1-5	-	TGCGCCAGCAGCCAAGACAGGGCTCCCAATCAGCCCCAGCATTTT	CASSQDRAPNQPQHF
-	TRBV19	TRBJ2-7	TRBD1	TGTGCCAGTACCTCGGGACAGGGCCGCTACGAGCAGTACTTC	CASTSGQGRYEQYF
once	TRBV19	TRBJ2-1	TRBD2	TGTGCCAGTAGTACCTTAGCGGGGGGGCCCGGCAATGAGCAGTTCTTC	CASSTLAGGPGNEQFF